Shown below are 2 T cell receptor beta chains from a single sample sequenced in a study of T cell responses to AZD1222 COVID-19 vaccine. Using immunoSEQ multiplex PCR, the repertoire was profiled, and TCRdb retains in-frame clones only, with some absent. The repertoire consists of roughly 90,000 clones, with about 89% occurring once and the leading ten covering roughly 4.5%. Sequencing used peripheral blood, obtained on day 0 of MenACWY control vaccination. The receptors derive from an adult in good health.

The rearrangement uses TRBV5-4 and TRBJ2-7, with 11 bases identical to TRBD2. V shed 3 bases and J 6 bases; nucleotides not matched to a gene: 14. The CDR3 spans 17 residues. Germline V lookup: CDR1 SGHNT, CDR2 YYREEE (reference sequence). For the CDR3, the DNA is TGTGCCAGCAGCTCGGTCCCGGGACTAGCGGCAGGAGGCGAGCAGTACTTC. Translated: CASSSVPGLAAGGEQYF.

This rearrangement joins TRBV6-1 to TRBJ2-7, with D maybe TRBD1 (5 bases). Germline CDR1 is MNHNS and CDR2 is SASEGT. The CDR3 has 14 residues. V was shortened by 3 bases and J by 1 base, with 10 bases between the two germline ends. In nucleotides, the CDR3 is TGTGCCAGCAGTGACCAACAGGAGTCCTACGAGCAGTACTTC. As protein: CASSDQQESYEQYF.